One sample yielded the 9 T cell receptor beta chains listed below, sequenced in a study of CD8 T cells in ankylosing spondylitis. TCRdb re-analysed the 5' RACE reads in MiXCR, keeping a single row per CDR3 protein. The sample yields just over 350,000 distinct CDR3 sequences, around 20% seen once. Sequenced input: blood, either unsorted or a sorted T cell fraction (not recorded which). These TCRs come from a male donor with ankylosing spondylitis or in good health (not recorded which).

The chain employs TRBV6-5 and TRBJ1-6; TRBD1 matches at 7 bases. Germline CDR1 is MNHEY and CDR2 is SVGAGI. The V segment lost 4 bases and the J segment 5 bases; nucleotides outside the gene matches: 8. This CDR3 has 16 residues. The CDR3 here is CASSLDTGTDNSPLHF. The CDR3, as DNA: TGTGCCAGCAGTTTGGACACCGGGACAGATAATTCACCCCTCCACTTT.

This clonotype was seen more than once but under ten times. This chain links TRBV12-3 or TRBV12-4 with TRBJ2-1, with TRBD2 identical over 9 bases. The CDR3 is made up of 15 amino acids. Losses at the gene ends were 5 bases for V and 4 bases for J; bases not matched to a gene: 6. The CDR3 protein is CASSASGEPYNEQFF. The CDR3 DNA follows: TGTGCCAGCAGTGCTAGCGGGGAGCCTTACAATGAGCAGTTCTTC.

V usage is TRBV4-1 and J usage is TRBJ2-3; a weak D match, TRBD2 (6 bases). Trimming removed 4 bases from V and 2 bases from J, with 10 bases in between. The CDR3 runs 14 residues. Germline CDR1 MGHRA, CDR2 YSYEKL. CDR3 residues: CASSPLDYTDTQYF. In DNA, the CDR3 is TGCGCCAGCAGCCCCTTGGACTACACAGATACGCAGTATTTT.

This clonotype was recorded a few times. The CDR3: CASSFFMAGGTDTQYF. The CDR3 coding sequence is TGTGCCAGCAGTTTTTTTATGGCAGGGGGGACAGATACGCAGTATTTT. The chain employs TRBV12-3 or TRBV12-4 and TRBJ2-3; maybe TRBD1 (7 bases). CDR3 length: 16 amino acids. The ends were cut back, 3 bases at V and 3 bases at J, with 16 bases in the middle.

This clonotype turned up a few times. The CDR3 is CASSLGYPYEQYF. The CDR3, as DNA: TGTGCCAGCAGCTTAGGCTACCCCTACGAGCAGTACTTC. The rearrangement uses TRBV11-2 and TRBJ2-7; no reliable D call. CDR1 SGHAT and CDR2 FQNNGV come from the germline V gene. Trimming removed 1 base at V and 2 bases at J, with 6 bases between. The CDR3 has 13 amino acids.

The sample holds a few counts of this clonotype. J is TRBJ2-2 and V is TRBV12-3 or TRBV12-4, with TRBD2 identical over 13 bases. V lost 6 bases, J lost 5 bases, and 6 bases stayed unmatched. The CDR3 contains 16 residues. The CDR3 loop is CASSILAGGRTGELFF. CDR3 nucleotide sequence: TGTGCCAGCAGCATACTAGCGGGGGGGCGGACCGGGGAGCTGTTTTTT.

The V and J genes are TRBV30 and TRBJ1-4, with D unclear. CDR3 length equals 12 residues. Germline lookup yields CDR1 GTSNPN and CDR2 SVGIG (reference sequence). Trimming shortened V by 1 base and J by 4 bases, and 4 bases separated the two germline ends. CDR3 in amino acids: CAWSGSNEKLFF. In DNA form, the CDR3 reads TGTGCCTGGAGTGGGAGTAATGAAAAACTGTTTTTT.

This clonotype came up a few times. J is TRBJ1-6 and V is TRBV27, with TRBD1 matching over 11 bases. The trim removed 8 bases at V and 9 bases at J, leaving 3 bases unmatched. In germline, CDR1 is MNHEY, CDR2 SMNVEV (reference sequence). The CDR3 consists of 13 residues. The CDR3 is CASGGQGVSPLHF. The CDR3 DNA reads as TGTGCCAGCGGGGGACAGGGGGTTTCACCCCTCCACTTT.

The rearrangement links TRBV20-1 to TRBJ2-2; 8 bases map to TRBD1. The CDR3 runs to 18 residues. V trimming: 1 base; J trimming: 4 bases; junction bases outside the gene matches: 14. CDR1 is DFQATT, CDR2 SNEGSKA, per germline (reference sequence). In nucleotides, the CDR3 is TGCAGTGCTAGAGCGACCTCAGGGGGCGCGGGATCCACCGGGGAGCTGTTTTTT. It is translated as CSARATSGGAGSTGELFF.